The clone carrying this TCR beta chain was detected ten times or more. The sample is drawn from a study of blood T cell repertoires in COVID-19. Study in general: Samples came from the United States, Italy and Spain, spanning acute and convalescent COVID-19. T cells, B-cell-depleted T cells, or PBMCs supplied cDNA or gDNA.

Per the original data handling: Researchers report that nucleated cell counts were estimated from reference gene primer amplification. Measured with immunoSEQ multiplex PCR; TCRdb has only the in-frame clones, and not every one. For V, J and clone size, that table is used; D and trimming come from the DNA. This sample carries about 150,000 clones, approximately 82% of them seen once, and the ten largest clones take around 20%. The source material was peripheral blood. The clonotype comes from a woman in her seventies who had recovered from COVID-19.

CDR3 residues: CASSLAQGAGNQPQHF. The CDR3, as DNA: TGTGCCAGCAGCTTAGCGCAGGGGGCGGGCAATCAGCCCCAGCATTTT. The chain employs TRBV7-9 and TRBJ1-5, with TRBD1 identical over 8 bases. There are 16 residues in the CDR3. Germline CDR1 SEHNR, CDR2 FQNEAQ (reference sequence). With 0 bases clipped from V and 2 bases from J, the junction kept 3 bases outside the gene matches.